This section outlines one TCR beta chain sequence together with its context. Its cognate antigen is unknown. This record belongs to a study of T cells expressing NK-cell markers. Overall study: Seven donors tested HCMV-seropositive and one tested seronegative among the eight sequenced.

CDR3 size: 14 residues. Points from the study as a whole: In four donors, these clonotypes also led the CD3+CD56-NKG2C+ fraction. Among CD8+ T cells from 5 to 7 donors, dominant NKG2C+ clonotypes accounted for roughly 1.0-7.0%.

Each CDR3 protein gets one entry in TCRdb, which reprocessed the 5' RACE reads and gives no DNA. This sample's clone table lists 300,000 to 500,000 distinct CDR3 sequences. Material: blood T cells: a sorted CD56 or NKG2C T cell subset, CD4+ or CD8+ T cells, or bulk PBMC T cells (not recorded which). The chain uses TRBV12-3 or TRBV12-4 and TRBJ1-5; TCRdb lists TRBD1, though no DNA is available to test this call. This sequence originates from a woman between 45 and 60 years old in good health. The CDR3 protein is CASRGGQGQRPQHF.